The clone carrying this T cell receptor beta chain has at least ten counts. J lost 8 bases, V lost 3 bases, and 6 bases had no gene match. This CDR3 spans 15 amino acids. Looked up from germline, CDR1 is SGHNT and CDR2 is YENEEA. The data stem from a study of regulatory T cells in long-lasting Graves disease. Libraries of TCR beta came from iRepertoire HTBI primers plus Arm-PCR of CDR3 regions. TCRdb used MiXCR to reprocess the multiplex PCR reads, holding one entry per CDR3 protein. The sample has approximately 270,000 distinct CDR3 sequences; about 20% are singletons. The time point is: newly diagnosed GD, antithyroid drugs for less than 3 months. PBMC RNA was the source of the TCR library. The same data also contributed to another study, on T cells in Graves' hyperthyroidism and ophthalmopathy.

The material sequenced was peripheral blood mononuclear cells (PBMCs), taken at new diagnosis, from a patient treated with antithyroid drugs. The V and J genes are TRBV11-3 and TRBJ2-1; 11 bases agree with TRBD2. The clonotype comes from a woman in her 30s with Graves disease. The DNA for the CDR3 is TGTGCCAGCAGCTTGCTAGCGGGGGGTATCGATGAGCAGTTCTTC. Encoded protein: CASSLLAGGIDEQFF.